The 29 T cell receptor beta chains in this list originate from one sample, sequenced in a study of shared clonotypes between healthy human individuals. Profiling relied on immunoSEQ multiplex PCR, and the TCRdb table lists in-frame clones only, not all of them. Of 850,000 to 1,100,000 clones in the sample, around three quarters were seen once. Sequenced sample: memory CD4+ T cells from PBMCs. Subset denoted: CD45RA-negative fraction. The receptors here all came from a man aged 18 to 30 in good health. Some clones in this sample may be carry-over from other donors' samples.

The gene calls are TRBV7-2 and TRBJ1-5, with 7 nucleotides matching TRBD1. V trimming: 5 bases; J trimming: 10 bases; junction bases outside the gene matches: 11. This CDR3 contains 14 residues. Germline CDR1 reads SGHTA; CDR2 reads FQGNSA. CDR3 DNA sequence: TGTGCCAGCAGCAGAGGACAGGTCGGGGGCCCCCAGCATTTT. It yields the protein CASSRGQVGGPQHF.

This clone appeared once. The chain combines TRBV28 with TRBJ1-5; D gene uncertain. The CDR3 spans 15 residues. Germline-derived CDR1 and CDR2 are MDHEN and SYDVKM. Trimming stripped 2 bases from V and 6 bases from J, with 14 bases between. The CDR3 DNA reads as TGTGCCAGCAGTTTAAGTTTGGGGAACTTTCAGCCCCAGCATTTT. Protein: CASSLSLGNFQPQHF.

The genes are TRBV5-1 and TRBJ2-5; D possibly corresponds to TRBD1 (6 bases). CDR1 and CDR2 (germline): SGHRS, YFSETQ. The CDR3 contains 15 residues. The germline V and J ends were trimmed by 0 bases and 0 bases, with 9 bases remaining between them. CDR3 protein: CASSLGDTYQETQYF. CDR3 sequence (DNA): TGCGCCAGCAGCTTGGGGGACACCTACCAAGAGACCCAGTACTTC.

The J gene is TRBJ2-1, the V gene TRBV6-5, with TRBD1 identical over 8 bases. This CDR3 contains 15 residues. Germline values: CDR1 MNHEY, CDR2 SVGAGI. With V trimmed by 9 bases and J by 1 base, 8 bases remained unmatched. In DNA form, the CDR3 reads TGTGCCAGTTCCCCACAGGGGGAATCCTACAATGAGCAGTTCTTC. Protein sequence: CASSPQGESYNEQFF.

The V call is TRBV10-3, the J call TRBJ1-2; D may be TRBD1 (5 bases). The CDR3 runs 11 residues. Trimming cost V 7 bases and J 4 bases, with 7 bases left between them. Looked up from germline, CDR1 is ENHRY and CDR2 is SYGVKD. In DNA, the CDR3 is TGTGCCATCACTGGGGCCTATGGCTACACCTTC. This encodes CAITGAYGYTF.

This chain links TRBV28 with TRBJ2-5; the D is unclear. Deletions cut 4 bases from V and 7 bases from J, with 7 bases between. Germline-derived CDR1 and CDR2 are MDHEN and SYDVKM. The CDR3 has 11 amino acids. The CDR3 protein is CASSYEATQYF. In DNA form, the CDR3 reads TGTGCCAGCAGTTACGAGGCGACCCAGTACTTC.

This clone showed up just a few times. The chain has TRBV4-1 and TRBJ1-2; no clear D. V gave up 2 bases and J gave up 2 bases, with 3 bases separating them. The CDR3 is 12 amino acids. Germline CDR1 is MGHRA and CDR2 is YSYEKL. CDR3 sequence reads: CASSQQNYGYTF. The CDR3 region has the DNA TGCGCCAGCAGCCAACAGAACTATGGCTACACCTTC.

The chain joins TRBV5-6 to TRBJ1-1, with 7 bases matching TRBD1. Germline CDR1 SGHDT, CDR2 YYEEEE. This CDR3 comprises 16 residues. Trimming cost V 4 bases and J 0 bases; bases outside gene matches: 9. CDR3 bases: TGTGCCAGCAGCCCTCGGGACAGACCCATGAACACTGAAGCTTTCTTT. Protein product: CASSPRDRPMNTEAFF.

This clone has more than one count but fewer than ten. The CDR3 DNA sequence: TGTGCCAGCAGCTTAAGGTCGGGTCGACAATACAATGAGCAGTTCTTC. Residues: CASSLRSGRQYNEQFF. The chain carries TRBV7-2 and TRBJ2-1; D unclear. V was trimmed by 2 bases and J by 4 bases, leaving 15 bases between them. The germline gives CDR1 SGHTA, CDR2 FQGNSA. This CDR3 has 16 amino acids.

Many counts were recorded for this clone. Other DNA variants within this sample encode the same CDR3. The chain carries TRBV10-2 and TRBJ1-1, with D maybe TRBD1 (5 bases). Trimming took off 6 bases at V and 0 bases at J, with 8 bases between the two ends. This CDR3 comprises 13 residues. Germline V gene lookup returns CDR1 WSHSY and CDR2 SAAADI. This chain's CDR3 is CASSGGMNTEAFF. The CDR3 region has the DNA TGCGCCAGCAGCGGGGGGATGAACACTGAAGCTTTCTTT.

In this sample, this clone turned up a few times. Distinct nucleotide sequences in the sample also encode this CDR3. This chain connects TRBV7-3 to TRBJ2-3; D ambiguous. Germline V gene data show CDR1 as SGHTA and CDR2 as FQGTGA. The ends were cut back, 5 bases at V and 1 base at J, with 10 bases in the middle. This CDR3 has 14 residues. The DNA for the CDR3 is TGTGCCAGCAGCCCAGGCACGGGCACAGATACGCAGTATTTT. Amino acid sequence: CASSPGTGTDTQYF.

The rearrangement uses TRBV7-3 and TRBJ2-5; D perhaps matches TRBD2 (6 bases). Germline CDR1 is SGHTA and CDR2 is FQGTGA. Trimming took 2 bases from V and 2 from J, leaving 12 bases between them. The CDR3 has 15 amino acids. CDR3 amino acids: CASSLGGAAQETQYF. The CDR3 nucleotides read TGTGCCAGCAGCTTAGGCGGGGCGGCACAAGAGACCCAGTACTTC.

This chain links TRBV6-4 with TRBJ2-7, with TRBD2 identical over 10 bases. This CDR3 is 13 amino acids long. The germline V gene encodes CDR1 MRHNA and CDR2 SNTAGT. The trim removed 8 bases at V and 7 bases at J, leaving 8 bases unmatched. In nucleotides, the CDR3 is TGTGCCAGCCATGGTAGCGGGAGGAAAGAGCAGTACTTC. Encoded protein: CASHGSGRKEQYF.

For this clone: The sample carries other DNA sequences with the same CDR3. The V and J genes are TRBV18 and TRBJ2-3; 8 positions agree with TRBD1. V lost 1 base and J lost 1; bases outside the gene matches: 1. This CDR3 comprises 15 residues. From germline, CDR1 is KGHSH and CDR2 LQKENI. The CDR3, as DNA: TGTGCCAGCTCACCACAACAGGGGGGCACAGATACGCAGTATTTT. Amino acids: CASSPQQGGTDTQYF.

V usage is TRBV2 and J usage is TRBJ2-7, with 8 bases identical to TRBD1. The CDR3 is 15 residues long. From germline, CDR1 is SNHLY and CDR2 FYNNEI. V lost 7 bases and J lost 1; bases outside the gene matches: 9. The CDR3 nucleotides read TGTGCCAGCAAGTTTGACAGGGGAATGTCCTACGAGCAGTACTTC. Translating it yields CASKFDRGMSYEQYF.

CDR3 nucleotides: TGTGCCAGCACAGGAGGGCGGAACTCCTACGAGCAGTACTTC. It encodes CASTGGRNSYEQYF. The chain employs TRBV6-4 and TRBJ2-7; the D gene is possibly TRBD2 (6 bases). Germline assignment: CDR1 MRHNA and CDR2 SNTAGT. The CDR3 is made up of 14 amino acids. Deletions cut 7 bases from V and 0 bases from J, with 13 bases between.

The V call is TRBV7-2, the J call TRBJ2-6, with TRBD1 identical over 8 bases. After removal of 5 bases from V and 7 bases from J, the junction contained 10 bases not matched to a gene. The CDR3 extends over 16 amino acids. CDR1 is SGHTA, CDR2 FQGNSA, per germline. CDR3 loop: CASSKVRGQRANVLTF. The CDR3, as DNA: TGTGCCAGCAGCAAGGTCAGGGGGCAAAGAGCCAACGTCCTGACTTTC.

V gene TRBV5-1 combines with J gene TRBJ2-3; the D is unclear. V lost 4 bases to trimming and J lost 2 bases, with 11 bases between them. Germline CDR1 reads SGHRS; CDR2 reads YFSETQ. The length of the CDR3 is 14 residues. CDR3: CASSPRELTDTQYF. In nucleotides, the CDR3 is TGCGCCAGCAGCCCACGCGAACTCACAGATACGCAGTATTTT.

V usage is TRBV5-4 and J usage is TRBJ2-1; the D gene is possibly TRBD2 (7 bases). Trimming stripped 2 bases from V and 0 bases from J, with 18 bases between. From germline, CDR1 is SGHNT and CDR2 YYREEE (reference sequence). The CDR3 spans 18 residues. CDR3 protein: CASSFGGRGGSSYNEQFF. CDR3 in DNA: TGTGCCAGCAGCTTCGGGGGGCGCGGGGGCAGCTCCTACAATGAGCAGTTCTTC.

The V gene is TRBV28, the J gene TRBJ1-5, with D uncertain. The V end lost 3 bases, the J end lost 7 bases, and 16 bases lay between the germline ends. CDR1 is MDHEN and CDR2 is SYDVKM in the germline V gene. CDR3 size: 15 residues. The CDR3 sequence: CASSFFLGFVQPQHF. CDR3 DNA sequence: TGTGCCAGCAGTTTCTTTTTGGGGTTCGTACAGCCCCAGCATTTT.

Points on this clone: The same CDR3 can be traced to other DNA sequences in this sample. The chain couples TRBV29-1 to TRBJ2-5, with D perhaps matching TRBD1 or TRBD2 (5 bases each). CDR3 length equals 11 residues. Germline CDR1 is SQVTM and CDR2 is ANQGSEA. V lost 6 bases, J lost 1 base, and 6 bases lay in between. The CDR3 bases are TGCAGCGTGGGGGTCCAAGAGACCCAGTACTTC. It codes for CSVGVQETQYF.

The rearrangement joins TRBV11-2 to TRBJ1-4, with 10 bases identical to TRBD1. The CDR3 is 16 residues long. With V trimmed by 4 bases and J by 5 bases, 7 bases remained unmatched. CDR1 and CDR2 (germline): SGHAT, FQNNGV. The CDR3 DNA reads as TGTGCCAGCAGCTCGGGACAGGGGAAGATAAATGAAAAACTGTTTTTT. Protein product: CASSSGQGKINEKLFF.

Only one count was recorded for this clone. The V call is TRBV4-1, the J call TRBJ2-1; D may be TRBD1 (6 bases). The CDR3 has 16 amino acids. The V end lost 2 bases, the J end lost 4 bases, and 15 bases lay between the germline ends. Germline V CDR1 and CDR2: MGHRA, YSYEKL. CDR3 nucleotides: TGCGCCAGCAGCCAATTCCCTCGACAGGAATACAATGAGCAGTTCTTC. It codes for CASSQFPRQEYNEQFF.

This clone is a singleton in its sample. The V and J genes are TRBV28 and TRBJ1-4, with unresolved D. CDR1 and CDR2 from the germline V gene are MDHEN and SYDVKM. V gave up 2 bases and J gave up 12 bases, with 7 bases separating them. The CDR3 runs 11 residues. The CDR3 bases are TGTGCCAGCAGTTTAGTAAGAGAACTGTTTTTT. Amino acids: CASSLVRELFF.

The table lists this clone with many counts. The genes are TRBV20-1 and TRBJ1-4, with a possible D match to TRBD1 (5 bases). This CDR3 spans 11 amino acids. Trimming cost V 7 bases and J 8 bases, with 11 bases left between them. Germline loops: CDR1 DFQATT, CDR2 SNEGSKA (reference sequence). This chain's CDR3 is CSEGAGEKLFF. The CDR3 region has the DNA TGCAGTGAAGGGGCGGGCGAAAAACTGTTTTTT.

The chain has TRBV9 and TRBJ2-3; D unclear. Germline CDR1 is SGDLS and CDR2 is YYNGEE. The V end lost 4 bases, the J end lost 2 bases, and 11 bases lay between the germline ends. The CDR3 runs 14 residues. The CDR3 protein is CASSPTSTTDTQYF. The DNA for the CDR3 is TGTGCCAGCAGCCCAACCTCTACCACAGATACGCAGTATTTT.

V usage is TRBV7-2 and J usage is TRBJ2-3; tentatively, D is TRBD1 or TRBD2 (5 bases each). CDR1 and CDR2 from the germline V gene are SGHTA and FQGNSA. The V and J ends lost 5 bases and 2 bases respectively, with 20 bases between them. This CDR3 is built from 17 residues. The CDR3 nucleotides read TGTGCCAGCAGCCCTCAGTCGGGGCGGCAGATCACAGATACGCAGTATTTT. This encodes CASSPQSGRQITDTQYF.

J is TRBJ2-1 and V is TRBV27, with a possible D match to TRBD2 (6 bases). Deletions cut 3 bases from V and 7 bases from J, with 13 bases between. Germline V gene sequence: CDR1 MNHEY, CDR2 SMNVEV (reference sequence). This CDR3 region has 14 residues. CDR3 region: CASSFPGLINEQFF. Here the CDR3 DNA reads TGTGCCAGCAGTTTCCCGGGACTTATAAATGAGCAGTTCTTC.

The rearrangement joins TRBV30 to TRBJ2-5; D is uncertain. Per the germline V gene, CDR1 is GTSNPN and CDR2 is SVGIG (reference sequence). The V and J ends lost 0 bases and 1 base respectively, with 6 bases between them. The CDR3 is 13 residues long. This chain's CDR3 is CAWSVFLQETQYF. The CDR3 nucleotides read TGTGCCTGGAGTGTTTTTCTCCAAGAGACCCAGTACTTC.